The 19 T cell receptor beta chains reported below all come from one sample, sequenced in a study of tissue T cells after allogeneic stem cell transplantation. Profiled with immunoSEQ multiplex PCR; TCRdb holds only in-frame clones, not every one. The sample lists fewer than 10,000 clones, 30% to 35% occurring once. The time point was: mouse harvest day 14 after allogeneic transplant. The graft held 10^6 splenic CD5+ T cells and 10^7 T-cell-depleted bone marrow cells. Sequenced: skin. These receptors all come from a female BALB/c mouse given C57BL/6 T cells with graft-versus-host disease after an allogeneic hematopoietic cell transplant.

Comments on this clone: Germline and genes here are mouse. Read coverage stops 1 residue before the CDR3 terminus; the germline J gene supplies the remainder. This sequence joins TRBV4 and TRBJ2-5, with 11 bases fitting TRBD2. Per germline, CDR1 LGHDT and CDR2 YNNKQL (reference sequence). This CDR3 has 15 residues. The junction had 1 base not matched to a gene; V was cut back by 5 bases and J by 0 bases. CDR3 DNA (partial): TGTGCCAGCAGCCGGGACTGGGGGAACCAAGACACCCAGTAC. This gives the protein CASSRDWGNQDTQY. The complete CDR3 reads CASSRDWGNQDTQYF.

This clone showed up just a few times. The germline and genes are mouse ones. The read falls 1 residue short of the CDR3 end, and the missing part is taken from the germline J gene. Other nucleotide sequences from this sample produce the same CDR3. The genes are TRBV26 and TRBJ1-1; possible D gene TRBD1, 6 bases. V was shortened by 3 bases and J by 0 bases, with 8 bases between the two germline ends. In germline, CDR1 is KGHPV, CDR2 FQNQEV (reference sequence). The CDR3 totals 14 residues. Here the CDR3 reads CASSLGTTNTEVFF. CDR3 bases read: TGTGCCAGCAGTCTCGGGACAACAAACACAGAAGTCTTC. Looking up the rest from reference TRBV26 and TRBJ1-1 gives the full variable domain: NSKVIQTPRYLVKGQGQKAKMRCIPEKGHPVVFWYQQNKNNEFKFLINFQNQEVLQQIDMTEKRFSAECPSNSPCSLEIQSSEAGDSALYLCASSLGTTNTEVFFGKGTRLTVV.

Concerning this clone itself: The gene names given are mouse names. The chain's CDR3 is CASGGVNQDTQYF. The CDR3 bases that were read are TGTGCCAGCGGTGGAGTTAACCAAGACACCCAGTAC. The chain carries TRBV13-2 and TRBJ2-5; D call uncertain. From the germline J gene comes the end of the CDR3, since the read stops 1 residue before it. This CDR3 is built from 13 residues. Between the trimmed V and J ends, which lost 3 bases and 0 bases, there was a span of 5 bases. The germline V gene encodes CDR1 NNHNN and CDR2 SYGAGS (reference sequence).

By share, this clone counts as medium-sized. The gene names given are mouse names. With the read ending 1 residue before the CDR3 end, the germline J gene is used to fill in that end. The chain combines TRBV24 with TRBJ1-4; D remains ambiguous. Germline V CDR1 and CDR2: KGHTA, FRNEEI. The CDR3 extends over 14 amino acids. The V end lost 4 bases, the J end lost 1 base, and 7 bases lay between the germline ends. The CDR3 here is CASSPPGSNERLFF. The covered CDR3 bases are TGTGCCAGCAGTCCCCCGGGTTCCAACGAAAGATTATTT.

Concerning this clone itself: Gene and germline names: mouse. Here the CDR3 reads CARPTGGARAEQFF. Partial CDR3 DNA: TGTGCCAGGCCGACTGGGGGGGCGCGTGCTGAGCAGTTC. The chain combines TRBV13-3 with TRBJ2-1; 12 nucleotides match TRBD2. The read ends 1 residue before the CDR3 terminus; that terminus is restored from the germline J gene. The germline V gene has CDR1 NNHDY and CDR2 SYVADS. Trimming cost V 8 bases and J 6 bases; bases outside gene matches: 6. The CDR3 covers 14 residues.

This clone is judged medium-sized. The listed genes are named as in mouse. The missing CDR3 end, 1 residue past where the read stops, is filled in from the germline J gene. V and J are TRBV4 and TRBJ1-2, with TRBD1 as a possible D gene (5 bases). This CDR3 has 13 amino acids. V lost 4 bases and J 2 bases, leaving 8 bases between the germline ends. Germline values: CDR1 LGHDT, CDR2 YNNKQL (reference sequence). This CDR3 reads CASSSSGNSDYTF. The CDR3 bases that were read are TGTGCCAGCAGCTCCTCAGGGAACTCCGACTACACC.

The sample holds one count of this clone. The germline and genes are mouse ones. The read terminates 1 residue before the CDR3 end, so the remaining end is supplied by the germline J gene. V usage is TRBV26 and J usage is TRBJ2-1; 13 bases align to TRBD2. Germline V CDR1 and CDR2: KGHPV, FQNQEV (reference sequence). Trimming at V came to 1 base and at J to 6 bases, leaving 0 bases not matched to a gene. The CDR3 length is 15 residues. The CDR3 loop reads CASSLWTGGAAEQFF. The CDR3 bases that were read are TGTGCCAGCAGTCTGTGGACTGGGGGGGCTGCTGAGCAGTTC.

A note on this clone: Gene and germline names: mouse. The read ends 1 residue shy of where the CDR3 ends; the end is completed using the germline J gene. The chain uses TRBV26 and TRBJ2-2; possibly TRBD2 for D (5 bases). This CDR3 spans 15 amino acids. Per germline, CDR1 KGHPV and CDR2 FQNQEV (reference sequence). Deletions cut 1 base from V and 3 bases from J, with 9 bases between. CDR3 protein: CASSLLGWDTGQLYF. CDR3 DNA (partial): TGTGCCAGCAGTCTGTTGGGGTGGGACACCGGGCAGCTCTAC.

On this clone: Genes here carry mouse names. The sequenced fragment ends 1 residue before the CDR3 boundary, so the rest is inferred from the germline J gene. The chain combines TRBV13-2 with TRBJ1-1; TRBD1 is a possible D gene (5 bases). The V gene's germline CDR1 is NNHNN and CDR2 SYGAGS (reference sequence). The V and J ends lost 1 base and 1 base respectively, with 8 bases between them. This CDR3 contains 14 residues. CDR3 in amino acids: CASGDSQGNTEVFF. Partial CDR3 DNA: TGTGCCAGCGGTGATTCCCAGGGGAACACAGAAGTCTTC.

By its share, this clone is medium-sized. Gene names follow the mouse nomenclature. Incomplete CDR3 DNA: TGTGCCAGCAGTAACGACAGGGTTGAACAGTAC. Translation: CASSNDRVEQY. In full, the CDR3 is CASSNDRVEQYF. This chain connects TRBV2 to TRBJ2-7, with 7 bases identical to TRBD1. Coverage ceases 1 residue before the CDR3 finishes, and the germline J gene fills in the end. Trimming took 6 bases from V and 6 from J; bases not matched to a gene: 5. Germline CDR1 LGHNA, CDR2 YSYQKL. CDR3 length equals 12 residues.

A word on this clone: Mouse germline and gene names are used. The sequence runs out 1 residue before the end of the CDR3; the remainder is reconstructed from the germline J gene. This rearrangement joins TRBV23 to TRBJ2-1; the D call of TRBD2 is as the table states it, not checked on the DNA. Germline CDR1 and CDR2: KGHTA and FQNQQP. The CDR3 sequence is 16 residues long. The CDR3 bases that were read are TGCTCCAGCAGGACTGGACAAGTATATAACTATGCTGAGCAGTTC. Encoded protein: CSSRTGQVYNYAEQF. The complete CDR3 sequence is CSSRTGQVYNYAEQFF. The variable domain in full, with the rest retrieved from reference TRBV23 and TRBJ2-1, is DAAVTQKPRYLIKMKGQEAEMKCIPEKGHTAVFWYQQKQSKELKFLIYFQNQQPLDQIDMVKERFSAVCPSSSLCSLGIRTCEAEDSALYLCSSRTGQVYNYAEQFFGPGTRLTVL.

Turning to this clone: Mouse names are used for the genes. The missing CDR3 end, 1 residue past where the read stops, is filled in from the germline J gene. This chain uses TRBV23 with TRBJ1-1. The germline V gene encodes CDR1 KGHTA and CDR2 FQNQQP. There are 13 residues in the CDR3. The CDR3 is CSSSQSWSTEVFF. The DNA read from the CDR3 is TGCTCCAGCAGTCAATCGTGGAGTACAGAAGTCTTC.

This clone showed up just a few times. The gene symbols are mouse symbols. Read coverage stops 1 residue before the CDR3 terminus; the germline J gene supplies the remainder. The chain couples TRBV23 to TRBJ1-1; the D call of TRBD1 is as the table states it, not checked on the DNA. This CDR3 region has 14 residues. Germline-derived CDR1 and CDR2 are KGHTA and FQNQQP. CDR3 DNA (partial): TGCTCCAGCAGTTCCGGGACAGCAAACACAGAAGTCTTC. As protein: CSSSSGTANTEVF. The whole CDR3 is CSSSSGTANTEVFF.

As concerns this clone: Gene names follow the mouse nomenclature. The CDR3 goes on 1 residue after the read ends, and that part is filled in from the germline J gene. The chain combines TRBV26 with TRBJ2-7, with 9 bases lining up with TRBD2. Germline V gene data show CDR1 as KGHPV and CDR2 as FQNQEV (reference sequence). V gave up 2 bases and J gave up 0 bases; unmatched junction bases: 5. The CDR3 is made up of 16 amino acids. The CDR3 DNA, read in part, is TGTGCCAGCAGTCTGAACTGGGGGGCGAGCTCCTATGAACAGTAC. This gives the protein CASSLNWGASSYEQY. The whole CDR3 reads CASSLNWGASSYEQYF. The full variable domain, completed using reference TRBV26 and TRBJ2-7, is NSKVIQTPRYLVKGQGQKAKMRCIPEKGHPVVFWYQQNKNNEFKFLINFQNQEVLQQIDMTEKRFSAECPSNSPCSLEIQSSEAGDSALYLCASSLNWGASSYEQYFGPGTRLTVL.

A note on this clone: The genes and germline here are from mouse. The sequenced CDR3 bases are TGTGCCAGCAGCCAAGATCCGGGGAGTCAAAACACCTTGTAC. Protein product: CASSQDPGSQNTLY. The CDR3 reads in full as CASSQDPGSQNTLYF. This sequence joins TRBV2 and TRBJ2-4; D not certain. Read sequence stops 1 residue before the CDR3 end, and the germline J gene provides the missing end. Germline V gene data show CDR1 as LGHNA and CDR2 as YSYQKL. V shed 0 bases and J shed 0 bases, with 7 bases lying between them. CDR3 length: 15 residues.

This clone was observed a handful of times. Each gene name is a mouse one. The missing CDR3 end, 1 residue past where the read stops, is filled in from the germline J gene. The chain couples TRBV3 to TRBJ2-2; tentative D call: TRBD1 (6 bases). The CDR3 extends over 14 amino acids. Germline values: CDR1 SNHLY, CDR2 FYNGKV (reference sequence). The V gene lost 3 bases and the J gene lost 2 bases, with 7 bases spanning the gap. CDR3 DNA, as far as it was read: TGTGCCAGCAGCTTTACAGGGAACACCGGGCAGCTCTAC. Translated: CASSFTGNTGQLY. The CDR3 in its entirety is CASSFTGNTGQLYF.

On this clone: The listed genes are named as in mouse. The sequenced fragment ends 1 residue before the CDR3 boundary, so the rest is inferred from the germline J gene. V is TRBV3 and J is TRBJ2-7; D gene uncertain. Germline CDR1 SNHLY, CDR2 FYNGKV (reference sequence). The CDR3 length is 12 residues. The ends were cut back, 1 base at V and 4 bases at J, with 5 bases in the middle. Partial CDR3 DNA: TGTGCCAGCAGCTTAGTGGCTTATGAACAGTAC. Translating gives CASSLVAYEQY. The whole CDR3 reads CASSLVAYEQYF.

This clone has only a few counts. Gene and germline names: mouse. The missing CDR3 end, 1 residue past where the read stops, is filled in from the germline J gene. V usage is TRBV3 and J usage is TRBJ1-3; 7 nucleotides align to TRBD1. The CDR3 covers 14 residues. Germline V gives CDR1 SNHLY, CDR2 FYNGKV (reference sequence). V shed 6 bases and J 0 bases; nucleotides not matched to a gene: 2. The DNA read from the CDR3 is TGTGCCAGCAGACAGGGGAATTCTGGAAATACGCTCTAT. Amino acids: CASRQGNSGNTLY. Given in full, the CDR3 is CASRQGNSGNTLYF. The full variable domain, completed using reference TRBV3 and TRBJ1-3, is GPKVLQIPSHQIIDMGQMVTLNCDPVSNHLYFYWYKQILGQQMEFLVNFYNGKVMEKSKLFKDQFSVERPDGSYFTLKIQPTALEDSAVYFCASRQGNSGNTLYFGEGSRLIVV.

This clone showed up just once. Here the gene names and germline are mouse. The sequenced fragment ends 1 residue before the CDR3 boundary, so the rest is inferred from the germline J gene. The chain employs TRBV26 and TRBJ1-1; no clear D gene. Looked up from germline, CDR1 is KGHPV and CDR2 is FQNQEV (reference sequence). The CDR3 extends over 13 amino acids. Trimming pared 3 bases from V and 4 bases from J, leaving 9 bases between. CDR3 sequence reads: CASSLRQSTEVFF. The DNA read from the CDR3 is TGTGCCAGCAGTCTCAGGCAGAGCACAGAAGTCTTC.